The 17 T cell receptor beta chains given below trace back to one sample, sequenced in a study of T cells after yellow fever vaccination. TCRdb re-called the 5' RACE reads with MiXCR, one entry per CDR3 protein. Among around 320,000 distinct CDR3 sequences, under 9% were seen once, and the ten largest hold approximately 3.5%. The specimen was CD4+ T cells sorted from PBMCs, collected 5 days after the yellow fever booster vaccination. These receptors all stem from a man between 18 and 35 years old who received the YFV17D yellow fever vaccine.

The chain couples TRBV5-1 to TRBJ2-7; D not certain. The CDR3 is 15 residues long. In germline, CDR1 is SGHRS, CDR2 YFSETQ. Trimming removed 3 bases from V and 6 bases from J, with 19 bases in between. CDR3 sequence reads: CASSSSTGHDVEQYF. Written as DNA, the CDR3 is TGCGCCAGCAGCTCCTCGACGGGTCACGATGTCGAGCAGTACTTC.

This clonotype was counted only a few times. The gene calls are TRBV9 and TRBJ1-1, with D unclear. The CDR3 extends over 14 amino acids. V gave up 0 bases and J gave up 0 bases, with 6 bases separating them. CDR1 is SGDLS, CDR2 YYNGEE, per germline. In DNA form, the CDR3 reads TGTGCCAGCAGCGTAGGGAACATGAACACTGAAGCTTTCTTT. This translates into CASSVGNMNTEAFF.

This clonotype was recorded a few times. The chain has TRBV29-1 and TRBJ1-2, with TRBD1 identical over 7 bases. V lost 7 bases and J lost 6; bases outside the gene matches: 14. Germline V lookup: CDR1 SQVTM, CDR2 ANQGSEA. This CDR3 spans 14 amino acids. The DNA for the CDR3 is TGCAGCGGGCCCCGGACAGGAGGGGGGGATGGCTACACCTTC. Its translation is CSGPRTGGGDGYTF.

V gene TRBV2 combines with J gene TRBJ2-5; D uncertain. Germline values: CDR1 SNHLY, CDR2 FYNNEI. The CDR3 runs 13 residues. V lost 4 bases and J 5 bases, leaving 11 bases between the germline ends. The CDR3 loop reads CASSVTLRETQYF. The CDR3 bases are TGTGCCAGCAGTGTGACGCTCCGGGAGACCCAGTACTTC.

This rearrangement joins TRBV3-1 to TRBJ1-5; no clear D. The CDR3 is 12 amino acids. Trimming cost V 2 bases and J 9 bases, with 8 bases left between them. Germline CDR1 is LGHDT and CDR2 is YNNKEL (reference sequence). Here the CDR3 DNA reads TGTGCCAGCAGCCAATCTAGTGGGCCCCAGCATTTT. Its translation: CASSQSSGPQHF. Together with reference TRBV3-1 and TRBJ1-5, the CDR3 gives the full variable domain: DTAVSQTPKYLVTQMGNDKSIKCEQNLGHDTMYWYKQDSKKFLKIMFSYNNKELIINETVPNRFSPKSPDKAHLNLHINSLELGDSAVYFCASSQSSGPQHFGDGTRLSIL.

The rearrangement links TRBV6-5 to TRBJ2-3; 11 nucleotides line up with TRBD2. This CDR3 has 18 residues. Germline assignment: CDR1 MNHEY and CDR2 SVGAGI. V shed 2 bases and J 3 bases; nucleotides not matched to a gene: 10. The CDR3 protein is CASSYHHGTSGKTDTQYF. The CDR3 DNA reads TGTGCCAGCAGTTACCACCACGGGACTAGCGGTAAAACAGATACGCAGTATTTT.

This clonotype was seen at least ten times. This sequence joins TRBV7-2 and TRBJ2-1, with a weak D call TRBD1 (6 bases). Germline CDR1 reads SGHTA; CDR2 reads FQGNSA. The CDR3 has 14 amino acids. The V gene lost 3 bases and the J gene lost 7 bases, with 13 bases spanning the gap. For the CDR3, the DNA is TGTGCCAGCAGCTTCACGCAGGGGCAGAATGAGCAGTTCTTC. Its protein is CASSFTQGQNEQFF.

This clonotype was seen a few times. This CDR3 reads CASSSIVSTGELFF. The CDR3 DNA is TGTGCCAGCAGTTCAATAGTGAGCACCGGGGAGCTGTTTTTT. The V gene is TRBV6-2 or TRBV6-3, the J gene TRBJ2-2; unclear D gene. The V and J ends lost 4 bases and 4 bases respectively, with 10 bases between them. The germline V gene has CDR1 MNHEY and CDR2 SVGEGT. CDR3 size: 14 residues.

This clonotype has a handful of counts. This sequence joins TRBV10-3 and TRBJ1-2, with D unresolved. The V and J ends lost 9 bases and 9 bases respectively, with 20 bases between them. The CDR3 contains 13 residues. In germline, CDR1 is ENHRY, CDR2 SYGVKD. The CDR3 sequence: CAMTPGPTPSYTF. The CDR3, as DNA: TGTGCCATGACACCCGGGCCGACCCCGAGCTACACCTTC.

The chain is built from TRBV11-2 and TRBJ2-3; D gene uncertain. Germline values: CDR1 SGHAT, CDR2 FQNNGV. The CDR3 consists of 15 residues. Trimming cost V 2 bases and J 3 bases, with 12 bases left between them. In DNA, the CDR3 is TGTGCCAGCAGCTTACTTTACGCCACTACAGATACGCAGTATTTT. This sequence encodes CASSLLYATTDTQYF.

This clonotype was seen more than once but under ten times. This chain connects TRBV11-2 to TRBJ1-2; D gene unclear. From germline, CDR1 is SGHAT and CDR2 FQNNGV. V was pared by 2 bases and J by 7 bases, with 8 bases between. The CDR3 runs 12 residues. CDR3 sequence (DNA): TGTGCCAGCAGCTTAACAGAGCTTGGCTACACCTTC. Amino acids: CASSLTELGYTF.

This clonotype was counted only a few times. The V call is TRBV9, the J call TRBJ2-7, with D perhaps TRBD2 (5 bases). CDR1 is SGDLS and CDR2 is YYNGEE in the germline V gene. This CDR3 region has 15 residues. V dropped 0 bases and J dropped 6 bases, with 16 bases sitting between them. The CDR3, as DNA: TGTGCCAGCAGCGTAGGGCAGAGCGGCCTGGGCGAGCAGTACTTC. Protein product: CASSVGQSGLGEQYF.

This chain joins TRBV10-3 and TRBJ2-5; 7 nucleotides match TRBD1. The CDR3 totals 14 residues. The germline CDR1 and CDR2 sequences are ENHRY and SYGVKD. V lost 4 bases and J lost 4; bases outside the gene matches: 6. The CDR3 nucleotides read TGTGCCATCAGTGTGCTTAGGGGGCGAGAGACCCAGTACTTC. Its protein is CAISVLRGRETQYF.

Only a few counts were recorded for this clonotype. This chain links TRBV20-1 with TRBJ1-1, with D possibly matching TRBD1 (5 bases). Germline lookup yields CDR1 DFQATT and CDR2 SNEGSKA (reference sequence). The CDR3 totals 14 residues. Trimming removed 1 base at V and 0 bases at J, with 9 bases between. Here the CDR3 reads CSARVGGMNTEAFF. CDR3 DNA sequence: TGCAGTGCTAGAGTGGGGGGGATGAACACTGAAGCTTTCTTT.

This clonotype has at least ten counts. This chain links TRBV5-6 with TRBJ1-2; D possibly corresponds to TRBD1 (6 bases). V shed 3 bases and J shed 7 bases, with 13 bases lying between them. The CDR3 has 13 amino acids. Germline V gene sequence: CDR1 SGHDT, CDR2 YYEEEE. CDR3 bases: TGTGCCAGCAGCTCGGGGGGCGCTTTTGGCTACACCTTC. It encodes CASSSGGAFGYTF.

This clonotype was seen ten or more times. V and J are TRBV4-1 and TRBJ1-2; D is unclear. The CDR3 extends over 14 amino acids. V lost 0 bases to trimming and J lost 5 bases, with 10 bases between them. Germline assignment: CDR1 MGHRA and CDR2 YSYEKL. CDR3 loop: CASSQDRGAYGYTF. In nucleotides, the CDR3 is TGCGCCAGCAGCCAAGATCGGGGTGCTTATGGCTACACCTTC.

The chain has TRBV6-5 and TRBJ2-3; possible D gene TRBD2, 5 bases. V shed 6 bases and J shed 0 bases, with 7 bases lying between them. Germline values: CDR1 MNHEY, CDR2 SVGAGI. The CDR3 is 13 residues long. This CDR3 reads CASRDLSTDTQYF. CDR3 DNA: TGTGCCAGCAGGGACTTAAGCACAGATACGCAGTATTTT.